This T cell receptor beta chain came from a study of beta chain features in type 1 diabetes. The entirety of the isolated RNA underwent reverse transcription, so expressed TCRB transcripts were sequenced. Method: immunoSEQ multiplex PCR; TCRdb's copy keeps in-frame clones and lacks some. This table holds 850,000 to 900,000 clones, about a sixth found once. Trimming removed 5 bases at V and 6 bases at J, with 9 bases between. Germline CDR1 reads MDHEN; CDR2 reads SYDVKM. The CDR3 extends over 12 amino acids. This clone came up once. Its specificity is not known. The same CDR3 can be traced to other DNA sequences in this sample. The study, taken as a whole, reports: Using cDNA template may skew counts toward highly expressing activated cells.

The chain is built from TRBV28 and TRBJ2-3, with D unresolved. The receptor was isolated from a woman under 30 in good health. Sequenced material: naive CD4+ T cells from blood. CDR3 in DNA: TGTGCCAGCAGTGAAGTGTGGGATACGCAGTATTTT. Translating it yields CASSEVWDTQYF.